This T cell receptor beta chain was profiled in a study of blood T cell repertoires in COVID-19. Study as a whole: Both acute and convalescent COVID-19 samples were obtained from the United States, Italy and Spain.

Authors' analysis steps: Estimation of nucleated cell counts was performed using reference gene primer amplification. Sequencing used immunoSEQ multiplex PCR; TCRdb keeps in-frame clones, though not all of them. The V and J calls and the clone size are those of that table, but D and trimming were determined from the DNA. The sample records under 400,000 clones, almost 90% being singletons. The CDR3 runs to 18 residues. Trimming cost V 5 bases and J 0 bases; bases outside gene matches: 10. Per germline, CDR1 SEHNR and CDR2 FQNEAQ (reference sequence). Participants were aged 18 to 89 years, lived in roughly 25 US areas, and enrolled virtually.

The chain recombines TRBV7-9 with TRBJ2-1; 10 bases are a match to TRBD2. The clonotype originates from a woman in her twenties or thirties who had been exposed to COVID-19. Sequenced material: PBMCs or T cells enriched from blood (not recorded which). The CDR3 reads CASSNTGLASSSYNEQFF. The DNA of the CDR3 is TGTGCCAGCAGCAATACGGGACTAGCGTCGAGCTCCTACAATGAGCAGTTCTTC. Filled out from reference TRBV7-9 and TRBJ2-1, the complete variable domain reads DTGVSQNPRHKITKRGQNVTFRCDPISEHNRLYWYRQTLGQGPEFLTYFQNEAQLEKSRLLSDRFSAERPKGSFSTLEIQRTEQGDSAMYLCASSNTGLASSSYNEQFFGPGTRLTVL.